The TCR beta chain under discussion was sequenced for a study of blood T cell repertoires in COVID-19. Study at large: Samples came from the United States, Italy and Spain, spanning acute and convalescent COVID-19.

This CDR3 spans 16 amino acids. V dropped 3 bases and J dropped 3; count of bases not matched to a gene: 10. Germline V lookup: CDR1 PRHDT, CDR2 FYEKMQ (reference sequence). Per the authors' pipeline: From reference gene primer amplification, estimates of nucleated cell counts were derived. Assay used: immunoSEQ multiplex PCR; TCRdb lists only in-frame clones, some missing. V and J calls and clone size are given by that table; D and trimming were obtained from the DNA. The sample carries approximately 300,000 clones, 80% to 90% recorded once. The chain has TRBV13 and TRBJ1-2, with 7 bases that match TRBD1. This clonotype originated in a young man who had recovered from COVID-19. Sequenced input: peripheral blood. The CDR3, as DNA: TGTGCCAGCAGCTTCGCCGACCGGGACAGAGACTATGGCTACACCTTC. Its translation is CASSFADRDRDYGYTF.